The source of this T cell receptor (beta chain) is a study of T cell repertoires in cytomegalovirus infection. Study summary: TCR beta signatures that were public indicated CMV infection and matching HLA type.

This clonotype was found many times. The antigen is not known. MiXCR was run by TCRdb on the reads, yielding one entry per CDR3 protein. This sample has hundreds of thousands of distinct CDR3 sequences, with approximately 10% found just once. Study results and caveats: CMV-specific TCR beta clonotypes restricted by HLA-C were the ones dominating the ex vivo response.

Germline values: CDR1 SGHDN, CDR2 FVKESK. Trimming removed 2 bases at V and 3 bases at J, with 15 bases between. This CDR3 has 16 amino acids. Sequencing used PBMCs. The sequence was collected from a human donor in good health (CMV status not recorded). Some clones in this sample may be carry-over from other donors' samples. The gene calls are TRBV14 and TRBJ2-3; a possible D gene is TRBD1 (7 bases). CDR3 sequence (DNA): TGTGCCAGCAGCCAATGGCAGGGGGGATATACAGATACGCAGTATTTT. It encodes CASSQWQGGYTDTQYF.